These 21 T cell receptor beta chains were sequenced from one sample in a study of neoadjuvant anti-PD-1 for oral cavity cancer. Time point given: after neoadjuvant nivolumab, at surgical resection. Clones were sequenced by immunoSEQ multiplex PCR, and TCRdb holds only the in-frame ones, with some missing. The sample lists more than 13,000 clones, 75% occurring once. The input for sequencing was PBMCs, taken after nivolumab (anti-PD-1) treatment. The origin of the receptors is a person aged 40 to 85 with oral cavity squamous cell carcinoma.

This clone was observed once. This chain links TRBV13 with TRBJ1-2, with unresolved D. CDR1 PRHDT and CDR2 FYEKMQ come from the germline V gene (reference sequence). Trimming stripped 7 bases from V and 1 base from J, with 13 bases between. The CDR3 runs 14 residues. DNA for the CDR3: TGTGCCAGCAAAAACACGCACGGTAACTATGGCTACACCTTC. The encoded protein is CASKNTHGNYGYTF.

The chain joins TRBV19 to TRBJ2-3; the D gene is possibly TRBD2 (5 bases). Trimming stripped 4 bases from V and 4 bases from J, with 15 bases between. Germline V CDR1 and CDR2: LNHDA, SQIVND (reference sequence). CDR3 length equals 15 residues. The CDR3 is CASSTPNAGADTQYF. The CDR3 coding sequence is TGTGCCAGTAGTACCCCCAACGCCGGGGCAGATACGCAGTATTTT.

This clone was observed a handful of times. The chain carries TRBV6-1 and TRBJ2-7; D is uncertain. The CDR3 length is 14 residues. Germline V gives CDR1 MNHNS, CDR2 SASEGT. With 0 bases removed from V and 4 bases from J, the gap between germline ends came to 10 bases. As DNA, the CDR3 is TGTGCCAGCAGTGAAGCATGGGGTAGGTACGAGCAGTACTTC. Its translation is CASSEAWGRYEQYF.

The J gene is TRBJ1-6, the V gene TRBV14, with D unresolved. V was clipped by 3 bases and J by 0 bases, with 9 bases between them. Germline V lookup: CDR1 SGHDN, CDR2 FVKESK. The CDR3 runs to 16 residues. The CDR3 DNA reads as TGTGCCAGCAGCCAGAGGTCAAGCTCCTATAATTCACCCCTCCACTTT. This codes for CASSQRSSSYNSPLHF.

The chain links TRBV10-3 to TRBJ1-1; possibly TRBD1 for D (5 bases). Deletions cut 9 bases from V and 4 bases from J, with 12 bases between. From germline, CDR1 is ENHRY and CDR2 SYGVKD. The CDR3 is made up of 12 amino acids. CDR3 region: CAIQGLSTEAFF. In nucleotides, the CDR3 is TGTGCCATTCAGGGTCTGAGCACTGAAGCTTTCTTT.

This clone was counted a few times. This chain connects TRBV19 to TRBJ1-1; D may be TRBD1 (6 bases). Trimming stripped 9 bases from V and 2 bases from J, with 19 bases between. Germline CDR1 reads LNHDA; CDR2 reads SQIVND (reference sequence). The CDR3 sequence is 15 residues long. The CDR3 nucleotides are TGTGCCAGCAGAAAGGGACAACAGATAAACACTGAAGCTTTCTTT. This gives the protein CASRKGQQINTEAFF.

V usage is TRBV5-1 and J usage is TRBJ2-5; 14 bases agree with TRBD2. Germline values: CDR1 SGHRS, CDR2 YFSETQ. The V gene end was trimmed by 4 bases and the J gene end by 5 bases; junction bases not matched to a gene: 10. The CDR3 runs 17 residues. The CDR3 DNA is TGCGCCAGCAGCGAACTTGGACTAGCGGGGGGCACGGAGACCCAGTACTTC. Its translation: CASSELGLAGGTETQYF.

The chain recombines TRBV28 with TRBJ2-7; 7 positions agree with TRBD2. This CDR3 is built from 13 residues. With V trimmed by 6 bases and J by 1 base, 3 bases remained unmatched. CDR1 is MDHEN, CDR2 SYDVKM, per germline. CDR3 region: CASSGAGSYEQYF. For the CDR3, the DNA is TGTGCCAGCAGCGGAGCGGGATCCTACGAGCAGTACTTC.

This sequence joins TRBV27 and TRBJ1-3; tentative D call: TRBD1 (6 bases). The V gene's germline CDR1 is MNHEY and CDR2 SMNVEV (reference sequence). This CDR3 contains 18 residues. V was clipped by 2 bases and J by 0 bases, with 17 bases between them. In DNA, the CDR3 is TGTGCCAGCAGTTTACAAGGTCCGAGGGGGAGCTCTGGAAACACCATATATTTT. Translating it yields CASSLQGPRGSSGNTIYF.

This clone occurred a few times. The J gene is TRBJ2-3, the V gene TRBV18; 10 bases align to TRBD2. Trimming at V came to 0 bases and at J to 3 bases, leaving 3 bases not matched to a gene. The CDR3 has 16 amino acids. Per the germline V gene, CDR1 is KGHSH and CDR2 is LQKENI. The CDR3 loop is CASSPPAGGLTDTQYF. CDR3 nucleotide sequence: TGTGCCAGCTCACCACCAGCGGGGGGGCTGACAGATACGCAGTATTTT.

V usage is TRBV27 and J usage is TRBJ2-1; 7 positions match TRBD2. This CDR3 spans 14 amino acids. J lost 2 bases, V lost 8 bases, and 6 bases had no gene match. Germline V gene sequence: CDR1 MNHEY, CDR2 SMNVEV (reference sequence). This chain's CDR3 is CASGGDGTYNEQFF. CDR3 sequence (DNA): TGTGCCAGCGGGGGGGACGGAACCTACAATGAGCAGTTCTTC.

Remarks on this clone: One end of the junction varies from germline; a read error may be responsible. The rearrangement uses TRBV7-3 and TRBJ1-1; possible D gene TRBD1, 5 bases. The CDR3 length is 14 residues. Germline V gives CDR1 SGHTA, CDR2 FQGTGA. The CDR3 region has the DNA TGTGCCAGCAGCCTAACGGGGCCTAACACTGAAGCTTTCTTT. Translating it yields CASSLTGPNTEAFF.

J is TRBJ1-3 and V is TRBV5-1; 7 positions agree with TRBD1. The V gene end was trimmed by 1 base and the J gene end by 0 bases; junction bases not matched to a gene: 1. The CDR3 is 15 amino acids. Germline V gives CDR1 SGHRS, CDR2 YFSETQ. The DNA for the CDR3 is TGCGCCAGCAGCTTGCCAGGGGGCTCTGGAAACACCATATATTTT. Protein product: CASSLPGGSGNTIYF.

The table lists this clone with a count of one. V is TRBV30 and J is TRBJ2-7; TRBD2 matches at 8 bases. The CDR3 is made up of 12 amino acids. V lost 5 bases and J lost 0; bases outside the gene matches: 0. The germline CDR1 and CDR2 sequences are GTSNPN and SVGIG (reference sequence). CDR3 DNA sequence: TGTGCCTGGCGGGGGGGCTCCTACGAGCAGTACTTC. It is translated as CAWRGGSYEQYF.

V is TRBV30 and J is TRBJ2-5; the match to TRBD1 covers 7 bases. Matching the DNA end better, TRBJ2-7 makes the J call doubtful. This CDR3 comprises 13 residues. Per the germline V gene, CDR1 is GTSNPN and CDR2 is SVGIG (reference sequence). The CDR3 spells CAWQGQPGYEQYF. The CDR3 region has the DNA TGTGCCTGGCAGGGACAGCCGGGATACGAGCAGTACTTC.

The CDR3 DNA follows: TGCGCCAGCAGCCGGGAAGGATCCCCCTACGAGCAGTACTTC. Amino acid sequence: CASSREGSPYEQYF. The chain combines TRBV5-1 with TRBJ2-7; tentatively, D is TRBD2 (5 bases). Trimming removed 4 bases at V and 2 bases at J, with 13 bases between. The CDR3 runs 14 residues. CDR1 and CDR2 from the germline V gene are SGHRS and YFSETQ.

V and J are TRBV7-2 and TRBJ2-4; no definite D call. The V end lost 1 base, the J end lost 2 bases, and 18 bases lay between the germline ends. Per the germline V gene, CDR1 is SGHTA and CDR2 is FQGNSA. This CDR3 has 18 residues. The CDR3 region is CASSLGWYGPRTKNIQYF. The CDR3 DNA reads as TGTGCCAGCAGCTTAGGATGGTACGGACCCCGGACCAAAAACATTCAGTACTTC.

This chain connects TRBV2 to TRBJ2-7, with 11 bases lining up with TRBD2. This CDR3 is built from 15 residues. With V trimmed by 10 bases and J by 6 bases, 14 bases remained unmatched. Germline V lookup: CDR1 SNHLY, CDR2 FYNNEI. The CDR3 sequence: CATRRSGLAVAEQYF. For the CDR3, the DNA is TGTGCCACCCGTCGGTCGGGACTAGCGGTCGCCGAGCAGTACTTC.

This clone was recorded once. The DNA of the CDR3 is TGTGCCAGCAGCTTCGGGACGCAAGCCTACGAGCAGTACTTC. Translation gives CASSFGTQAYEQYF. The V call is TRBV6-1, the J call TRBJ2-7, with D perhaps matching TRBD1 or TRBD2 (5 bases each). In germline, CDR1 is MNHNS, CDR2 SASEGT. The length of the CDR3 is 14 residues. The V and J ends lost 6 bases and 2 bases respectively, with 14 bases between them.

This clone was picked up one time. The chain couples TRBV5-1 to TRBJ1-1; D uncertain. V lost 1 base to trimming and J lost 3 bases, with 7 bases between them. The germline CDR1 and CDR2 sequences are SGHRS and YFSETQ. The CDR3 contains 13 residues. CDR3 DNA sequence: TGCGCCAGCAGCTTGATGAGGGACACTGAAGCTTTCTTT. It is translated as CASSLMRDTEAFF.

This chain joins TRBV10-3 and TRBJ2-1; D is perhaps TRBD1 or TRBD2 (5 bases each). The V end was cut by 0 bases, the J end by 4 bases, with 10 bases between. The length of the CDR3 is 15 residues. Germline V gene data show CDR1 as ENHRY and CDR2 as SYGVKD. CDR3 DNA: TGTGCCATCAGTGAGTCTGGGACGGGGTACAATGAGCAGTTCTTC. It yields the protein CAISESGTGYNEQFF.